The present entry profiles one TCR beta chain with its context. Its cognate antigen is unknown. Sequenced by immunoSEQ multiplex PCR; TCRdb stores in-frame clones only, minus some. The profile shows more than 55,000 clones, 95% to 96% of them singletons. The data were taken from a study of cytomegalovirus exposure and HLA in healthy donors. V lost 4 bases to trimming and J lost 4 bases, with 8 bases between them. The germline V gene has CDR1 MNHEY and CDR2 SMNVEV (reference sequence). The CDR3 spans 13 residues. General study findings and limits: The study put under 200 TCR beta chains on its list as cytomegalovirus-associated. Rarity marked most TCR sequences, yet some public TCRs occurred in many donors.

The sequencing input was PBMCs. This TCR derives from a young man in good health and CMV-seronegative. The chain has TRBV27 and TRBJ1-5, with D unclear. The CDR3 loop is CASSYTENQPQHF. CDR3 DNA: TGTGCCAGCAGTTACACAGAGAATCAGCCCCAGCATTTT.